This T cell receptor beta chain emerged from a study of shared clonotypes between healthy human individuals. The CDR3 length is 19 residues. The germline CDR1 and CDR2 sequences are MDHEN and SYDVKM. The ends lost 1 base at V and 0 bases at J; junction bases unmatched: 12. This clone was detected only a few times. Antigen: not known. Study-wide findings and caveats: Limitation of the genetic and exposure-history diversity represented came from the few donors.

From CD4+ cells came CD45RA+ naive and CD45RA-negative memory subsets. Around 30,000 T cell genomes (approximately 0.2 ug DNA) went into each sorted-subset replicate. Assay: immunoSEQ multiplex PCR; the TCRdb copy retains only in-frame clones and omits some. The table has some 680,000 clones, 60% to 75% seen once. The V and J genes are TRBV28 and TRBJ1-5; 7 bases agree with TRBD1. The sequencing input was memory CD4+ T cells sorted from blood. Subset indicated: CD45RA-negative fraction. This receptor was obtained from a woman aged 30 to 39 in good health. CDR3 DNA sequence: TGTGCCAGCAGTTTATTCCAGGGGGACAGAACCTATAGCAATCAGCCCCAGCATTTT. This encodes CASSLFQGDRTYSNQPQHF.